Listed here are 7 T cell receptor beta chains from one sample, sequenced in a study of shared clonotypes between healthy human individuals (dated by TCRdb to about 2020). Library preparation used the immunoSEQ multiplex PCR assay. Entries here come from immuneACCESS through TCRdb and include only in-frame sequences with V and J called. Some clones fail to appear in such tables; in the studies checked, an unresolved V gene covers under half of the shortfall, and the cause of the remainder is unknown. The sample table contains about 2.3 million clones; only one count was recorded for about 92% of them. The ten top clones hold under 0.45% of the sample. Sequencing was carried out using naive CD4+ T cells from PBMCs. The cell subset or site label here, explained by the study, means: CD45RA+ positively selected. The receptors originated from a man in his late teens or twenties in good health. Some clones in this sample may be carry-over from other donors' samples.

V usage is TRBV27 and J usage is TRBJ2-2; D gene ambiguous. Germline loops: CDR1 MNHEY, CDR2 SMNVEV (reference sequence). The length of the CDR3 is 12 residues. Between the trimmed V and J ends, which lost 7 bases and 5 bases, there was a span of 8 bases. As DNA, the CDR3 is TGTGCCAGCACCGGTGGTACCGGGGAGCTGTTTTTT. Translation gives CASTGGTGELFF.

V is TRBV5-1 and J is TRBJ2-2, with TRBD2 matching over 12 bases. The V gene's germline CDR1 is SGHRS and CDR2 YFSETQ. With V trimmed by 4 bases and J by 4 bases, 5 bases remained unmatched. The CDR3 contains 16 residues. CDR3 nucleotide sequence: TGCGCCAGCAGCGTGACTAGCGGGAGTGGCACCGGGGAGCTGTTTTTT. Translation: CASSVTSGSGTGELFF.

The chain links TRBV10-3 to TRBJ2-1; D possibly uses TRBD1 or TRBD2 (5 bases each). The CDR3 runs 13 residues. Germline assignment: CDR1 ENHRY and CDR2 SYGVKD. V was shortened by 8 bases and J by 0 bases, with 8 bases between the two germline ends. The CDR3, as DNA: TGTGCCATCGGGACGGGCTCCTACAATGAGCAGTTCTTC. Its translation is CAIGTGSYNEQFF.

Here the CDR3 DNA reads TGTGCCAGCAGACCCGGACACCTCGGAGTAGGTGAGCAGTTCTTC. This gives the protein CASRPGHLGVGEQFF. This chain links TRBV5-6 with TRBJ2-1; tentative D call: TRBD1 (5 bases). The CDR3 consists of 15 residues. Germline CDR1 reads SGHDT; CDR2 reads YYEEEE. The V gene lost 5 bases and the J gene lost 9 bases, with 21 bases spanning the gap.

The rearrangement links TRBV28 to TRBJ1-2; maybe TRBD1 (5 bases). Trimming cost V 6 bases and J 7 bases, with 18 bases left between them. The CDR3 covers 14 residues. Germline V lookup: CDR1 MDHEN, CDR2 SYDVKM. CDR3 nucleotides: TGTGCCAGCAGCATTGGGGGGGGAATGGGTGGCTACACCTTC. Amino acids: CASSIGGGMGGYTF.

The J gene is TRBJ2-3, the V gene TRBV28; 9 nucleotides agree with TRBD1. Unmatched junction bases numbered 7, after V lost 4 bases and J lost 5 bases. The germline V gene has CDR1 MDHEN and CDR2 SYDVKM. The CDR3 has 15 residues. The CDR3 sequence: CASSSMGQGIDTQYF. For the CDR3, the DNA is TGTGCCAGCAGTTCTATGGGACAGGGAATAGATACGCAGTATTTT.

Only one count was recorded for this clone. This sample includes further DNA sequences coding for the same CDR3. The rearrangement joins TRBV7-2 to TRBJ1-3, with unresolved D. Trimming cost V 1 base and J 0 bases, with 7 bases left between them. Germline loops: CDR1 SGHTA, CDR2 FQGNSA. CDR3 size: 15 residues. The CDR3 DNA sequence: TGTGCCAGCAGCTTAGATCGAGGCTCTGGAAACACCATATATTTT. Encoded protein: CASSLDRGSGNTIYF.